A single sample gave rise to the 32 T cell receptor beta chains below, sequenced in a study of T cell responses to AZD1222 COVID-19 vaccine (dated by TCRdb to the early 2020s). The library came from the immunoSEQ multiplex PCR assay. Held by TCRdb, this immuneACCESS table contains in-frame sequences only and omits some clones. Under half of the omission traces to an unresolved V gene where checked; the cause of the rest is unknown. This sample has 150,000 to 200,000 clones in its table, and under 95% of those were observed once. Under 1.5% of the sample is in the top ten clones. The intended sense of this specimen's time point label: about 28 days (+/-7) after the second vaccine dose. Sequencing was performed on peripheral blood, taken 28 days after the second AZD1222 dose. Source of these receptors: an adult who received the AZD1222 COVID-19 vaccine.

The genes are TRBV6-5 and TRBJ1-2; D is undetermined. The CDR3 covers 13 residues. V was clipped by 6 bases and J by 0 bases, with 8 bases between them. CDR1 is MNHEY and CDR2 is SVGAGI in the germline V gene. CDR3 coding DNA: TGTGCCAGCAGAACTGACACTAACTATGGCTACACCTTC. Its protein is CASRTDTNYGYTF.

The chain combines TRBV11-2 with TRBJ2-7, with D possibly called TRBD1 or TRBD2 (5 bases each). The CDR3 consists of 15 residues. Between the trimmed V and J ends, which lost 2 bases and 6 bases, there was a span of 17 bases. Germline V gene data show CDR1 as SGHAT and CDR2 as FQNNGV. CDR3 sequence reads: CASSLMGVGDSEQYF. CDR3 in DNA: TGTGCCAGCAGCTTAATGGGGGTGGGGGATAGCGAGCAGTACTTC.

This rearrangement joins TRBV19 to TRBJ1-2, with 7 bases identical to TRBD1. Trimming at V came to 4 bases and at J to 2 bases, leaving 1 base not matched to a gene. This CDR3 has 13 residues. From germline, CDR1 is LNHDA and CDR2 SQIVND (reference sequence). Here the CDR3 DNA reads TGTGCCAGTAGTACACAGGGGAACTATGGCTACACCTTC. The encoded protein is CASSTQGNYGYTF. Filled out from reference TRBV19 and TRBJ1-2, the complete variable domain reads DGGITQSPKYLFRKEGQNVTLSCEQNLNHDAMYWYRQDPGQGLRLIYYSQIVNDFQKGDIAEGYSVSREKKESFPLTVTSAQKNPTAFYLCASSTQGNYGYTFGSGTRLTVV.

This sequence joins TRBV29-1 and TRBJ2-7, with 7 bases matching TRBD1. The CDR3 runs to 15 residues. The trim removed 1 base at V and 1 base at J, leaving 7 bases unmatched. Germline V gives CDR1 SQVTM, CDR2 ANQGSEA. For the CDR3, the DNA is TGCAGCGTTGAAGGCCGACAGGGCACGTCCTACGAGCAGTACTTC. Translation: CSVEGRQGTSYEQYF.

In DNA form, the CDR3 reads TGTGCCAGCAGCCTACAGGGACAGGGGGCTTATGGCTACACCTTC. Its protein is CASSLQGQGAYGYTF. The chain carries TRBV3-1 (or the pseudogene TRBV3-2) and TRBJ1-2; 12 bases are a match to TRBD1. The CDR3 is 15 residues long. The V and J ends lost 4 bases and 5 bases, in that order; junction bases with no gene match: 5. Germline V gene data show CDR1 as LGHDT and CDR2 as YNNKEL (reference sequence).

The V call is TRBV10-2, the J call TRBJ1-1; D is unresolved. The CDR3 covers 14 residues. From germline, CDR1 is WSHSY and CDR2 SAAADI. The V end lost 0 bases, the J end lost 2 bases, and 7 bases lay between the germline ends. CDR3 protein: CASSESETNTEAFF. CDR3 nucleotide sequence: TGCGCCAGCAGTGAGTCGGAGACTAACACTGAAGCTTTCTTT.

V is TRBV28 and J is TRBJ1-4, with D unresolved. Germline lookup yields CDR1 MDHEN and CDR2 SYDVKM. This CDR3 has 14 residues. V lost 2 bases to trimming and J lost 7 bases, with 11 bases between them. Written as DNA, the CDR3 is TGTGCCAGCAGTTTAGGGCAGGATGGTGAAAAACTGTTTTTT. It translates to CASSLGQDGEKLFF.

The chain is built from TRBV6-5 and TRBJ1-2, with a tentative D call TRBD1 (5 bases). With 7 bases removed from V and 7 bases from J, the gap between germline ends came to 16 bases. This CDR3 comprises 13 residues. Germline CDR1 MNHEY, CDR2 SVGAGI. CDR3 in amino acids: CASIRGSGGGYTF. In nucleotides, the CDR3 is TGTGCCAGCATTAGGGGTTCGGGAGGTGGCTACACCTTC.

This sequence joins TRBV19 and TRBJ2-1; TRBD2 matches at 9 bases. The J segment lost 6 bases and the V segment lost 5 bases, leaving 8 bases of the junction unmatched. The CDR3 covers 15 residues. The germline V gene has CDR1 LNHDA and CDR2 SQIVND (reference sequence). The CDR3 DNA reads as TGTGCCAGTAGTTTTGCGGCGGGAGGGGTCAATGAGCAGTTCTTC. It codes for CASSFAAGGVNEQFF.

Written as DNA, the CDR3 is TGTGCCAGCAGCCAAGGGACAGGGGTAGCCTATGGCTACACCTTC. Its protein is CASSQGTGVAYGYTF. This rearrangement joins TRBV4-2 to TRBJ1-2; 9 bases agree with TRBD1. Per germline, CDR1 LGHNA and CDR2 YNFKEQ. The CDR3 has 15 residues. V dropped 1 base and J dropped 4; count of bases not matched to a gene: 4.

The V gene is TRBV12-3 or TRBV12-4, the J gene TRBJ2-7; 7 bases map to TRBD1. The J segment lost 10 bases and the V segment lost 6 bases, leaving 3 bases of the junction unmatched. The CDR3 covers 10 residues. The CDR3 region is CASSGQVQYF. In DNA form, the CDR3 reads TGTGCCAGCAGCGGACAGGTTCAGTACTTC.

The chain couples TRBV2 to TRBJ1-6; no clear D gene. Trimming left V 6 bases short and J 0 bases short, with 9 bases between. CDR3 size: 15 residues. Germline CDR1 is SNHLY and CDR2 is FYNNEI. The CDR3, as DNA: TGTGCCAGCAGGCGGGAGTTCTCCTATAATTCACCCCTCCACTTT. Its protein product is CASRREFSYNSPLHF.

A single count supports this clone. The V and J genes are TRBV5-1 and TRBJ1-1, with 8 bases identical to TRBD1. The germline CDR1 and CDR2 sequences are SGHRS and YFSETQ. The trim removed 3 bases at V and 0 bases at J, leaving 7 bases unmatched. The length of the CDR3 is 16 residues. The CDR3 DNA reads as TGCGCCAGCAGCTACGGACAGGGTTCCTTGAACACTGAAGCTTTCTTT. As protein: CASSYGQGSLNTEAFF.

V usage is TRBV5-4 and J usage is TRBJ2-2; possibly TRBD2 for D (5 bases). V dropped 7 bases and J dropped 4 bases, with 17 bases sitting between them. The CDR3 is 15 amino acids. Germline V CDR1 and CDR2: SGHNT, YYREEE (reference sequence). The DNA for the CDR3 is TGTGCCAGCGGAACGGCGGGCCGGGGCACCGGGGAGCTGTTTTTT. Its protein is CASGTAGRGTGELFF. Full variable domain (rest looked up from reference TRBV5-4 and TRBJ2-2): ETGVTQSPTHLIKTRGQQVTLRCSSQSGHNTVSWYQQALGQGPQFIFQYYREEENGRGNFPPRFSGLQFPNYSSELNVNALELDDSALYLCASGTAGRGTGELFFGEGSRLTVL.

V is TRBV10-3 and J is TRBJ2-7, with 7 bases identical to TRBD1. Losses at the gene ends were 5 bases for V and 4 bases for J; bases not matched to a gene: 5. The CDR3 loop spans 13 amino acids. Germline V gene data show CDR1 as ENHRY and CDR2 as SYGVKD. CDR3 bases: TGTGCCATCAGTTTGGGACAGATTTACGAGCAGTACTTC. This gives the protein CAISLGQIYEQYF.

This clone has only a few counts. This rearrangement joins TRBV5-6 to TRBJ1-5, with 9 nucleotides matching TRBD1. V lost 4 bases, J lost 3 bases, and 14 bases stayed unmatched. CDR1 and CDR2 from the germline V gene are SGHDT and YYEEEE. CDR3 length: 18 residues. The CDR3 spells CASSLTGPGQGLNQPQHF. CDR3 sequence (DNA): TGTGCCAGCAGCCTCACCGGTCCGGGACAGGGTCTCAATCAGCCCCAGCATTTT.

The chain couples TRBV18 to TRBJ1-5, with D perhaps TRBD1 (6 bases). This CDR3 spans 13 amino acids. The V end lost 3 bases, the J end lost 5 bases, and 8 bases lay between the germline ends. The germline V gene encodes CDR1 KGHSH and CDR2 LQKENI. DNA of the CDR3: TGTGCCAGCTCACCGGACAGTGATCAGCCCCAGCATTTT. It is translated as CASSPDSDQPQHF.

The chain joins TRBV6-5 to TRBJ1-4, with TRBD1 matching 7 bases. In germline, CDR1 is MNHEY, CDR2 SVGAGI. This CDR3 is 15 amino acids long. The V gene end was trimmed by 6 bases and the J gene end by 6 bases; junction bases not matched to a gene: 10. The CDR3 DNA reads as TGTGCCAGCAGCCACAGGACAGGAGGTTATGAAAAACTGTTTTTT. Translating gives CASSHRTGGYEKLFF.

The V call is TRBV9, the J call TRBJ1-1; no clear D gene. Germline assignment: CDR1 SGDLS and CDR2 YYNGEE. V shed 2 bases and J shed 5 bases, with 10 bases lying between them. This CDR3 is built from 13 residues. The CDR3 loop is CASSVGKRTEAFF. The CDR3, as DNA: TGTGCCAGCAGCGTCGGCAAGCGGACTGAAGCTTTCTTT.

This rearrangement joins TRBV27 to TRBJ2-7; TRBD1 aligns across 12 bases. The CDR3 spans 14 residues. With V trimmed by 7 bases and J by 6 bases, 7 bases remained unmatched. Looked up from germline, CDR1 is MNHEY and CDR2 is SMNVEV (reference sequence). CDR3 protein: CASNPGQGAGEQYF. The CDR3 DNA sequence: TGTGCCAGCAATCCGGGACAGGGGGCGGGCGAGCAGTACTTC.

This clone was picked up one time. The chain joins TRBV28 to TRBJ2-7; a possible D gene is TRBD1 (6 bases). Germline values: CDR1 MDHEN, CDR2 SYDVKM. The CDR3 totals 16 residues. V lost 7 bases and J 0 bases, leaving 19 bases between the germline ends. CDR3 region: CASTLLTKGHSYEQYF. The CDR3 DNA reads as TGTGCCAGCACCCTACTGACTAAGGGACACTCCTACGAGCAGTACTTC. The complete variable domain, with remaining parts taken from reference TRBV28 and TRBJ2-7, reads DVKVTQSSRYLVKRTGEKVFLECVQDMDHENMFWYRQDPGLGLRLIYFSYDVKMKEKGDIPEGYSVSREKKERFSLILESASTNQTSMYLCASTLLTKGHSYEQYFGPGTRLTVT.

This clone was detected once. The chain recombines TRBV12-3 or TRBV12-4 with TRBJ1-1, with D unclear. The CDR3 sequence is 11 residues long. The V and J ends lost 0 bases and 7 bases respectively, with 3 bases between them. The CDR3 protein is CASSLADEAFF. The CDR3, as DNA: TGTGCCAGCAGTTTAGCGGATGAAGCTTTCTTT.

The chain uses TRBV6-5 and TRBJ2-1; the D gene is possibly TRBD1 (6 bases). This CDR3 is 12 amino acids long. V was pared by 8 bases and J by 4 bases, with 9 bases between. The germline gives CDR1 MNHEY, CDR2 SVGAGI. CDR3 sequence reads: CASVQGYNEQFF. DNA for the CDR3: TGTGCCAGCGTTCAGGGGTACAATGAGCAGTTCTTC.

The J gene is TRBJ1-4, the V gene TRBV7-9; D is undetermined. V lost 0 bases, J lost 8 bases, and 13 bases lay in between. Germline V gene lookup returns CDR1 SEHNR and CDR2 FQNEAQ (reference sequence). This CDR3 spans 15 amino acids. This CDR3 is CASSLAAAGKEKLFF. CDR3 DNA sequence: TGTGCCAGCAGCTTAGCGGCAGCTGGGAAGGAAAAACTGTTTTTT. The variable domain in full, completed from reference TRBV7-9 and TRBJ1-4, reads DTGVSQNPRHKITKRGQNVTFRCDPISEHNRLYWYRQTLGQGPEFLTYFQNEAQLEKSRLLSDRFSAERPKGSFSTLEIQRTEQGDSAMYLCASSLAAAGKEKLFFGSGTQLSVL.

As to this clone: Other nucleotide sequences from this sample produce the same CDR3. This chain's CDR3 is CASSYSMNTEAFF. Here the CDR3 DNA reads TGTGCCAGCAGTTACAGCATGAACACTGAAGCTTTCTTT. The gene calls are TRBV6-5 and TRBJ1-1; D gene uncertain. Germline CDR1 MNHEY, CDR2 SVGAGI. The CDR3 spans 13 residues. Deletions cut 2 bases from V and 0 bases from J, with 4 bases between.

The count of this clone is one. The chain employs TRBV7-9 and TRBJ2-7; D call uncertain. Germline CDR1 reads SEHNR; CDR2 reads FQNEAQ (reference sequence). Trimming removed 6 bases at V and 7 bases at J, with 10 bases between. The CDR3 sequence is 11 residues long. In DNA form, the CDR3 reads TGTGCCAGCAGTCCCTCCCAGGAGCAGTACTTC. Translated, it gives CASSPSQEQYF.

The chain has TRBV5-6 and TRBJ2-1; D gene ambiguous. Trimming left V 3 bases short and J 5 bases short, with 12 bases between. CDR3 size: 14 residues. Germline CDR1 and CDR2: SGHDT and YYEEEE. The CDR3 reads CASSSTLEDNEQFF. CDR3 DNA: TGTGCCAGCAGCTCGACTCTTGAAGACAATGAGCAGTTCTTC.

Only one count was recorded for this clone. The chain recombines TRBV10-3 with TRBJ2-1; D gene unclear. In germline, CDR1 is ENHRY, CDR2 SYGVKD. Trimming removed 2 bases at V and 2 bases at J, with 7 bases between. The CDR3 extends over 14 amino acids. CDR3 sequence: CAISEGGTYNEQFF. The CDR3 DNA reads TGTGCCATCAGTGAGGGCGGAACCTACAATGAGCAGTTCTTC.

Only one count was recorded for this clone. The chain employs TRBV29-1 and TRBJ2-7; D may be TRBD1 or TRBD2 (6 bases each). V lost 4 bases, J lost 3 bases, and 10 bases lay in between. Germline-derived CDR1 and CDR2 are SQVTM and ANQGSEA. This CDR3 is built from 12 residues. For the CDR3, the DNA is TGCAGCGTTGTTGGAGGGGGCTACGAGCAGTACTTC. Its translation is CSVVGGGYEQYF.

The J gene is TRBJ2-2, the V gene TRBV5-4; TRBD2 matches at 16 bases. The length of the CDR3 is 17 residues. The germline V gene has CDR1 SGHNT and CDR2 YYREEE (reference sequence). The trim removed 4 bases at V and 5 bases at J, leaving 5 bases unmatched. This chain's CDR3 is CASSVGLAGGPTGELFF. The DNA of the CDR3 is TGTGCCAGCAGCGTGGGACTAGCGGGAGGGCCGACCGGGGAGCTGTTTTTT.

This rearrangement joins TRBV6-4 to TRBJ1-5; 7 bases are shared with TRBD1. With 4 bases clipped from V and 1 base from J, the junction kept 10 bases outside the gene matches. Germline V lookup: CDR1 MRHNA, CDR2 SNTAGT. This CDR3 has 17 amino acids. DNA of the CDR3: TGTGCCAGCAGTGCCGGACAGGAAGGGTCGAGCAATCAGCCCCAGCATTTT. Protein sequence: CASSAGQEGSSNQPQHF.

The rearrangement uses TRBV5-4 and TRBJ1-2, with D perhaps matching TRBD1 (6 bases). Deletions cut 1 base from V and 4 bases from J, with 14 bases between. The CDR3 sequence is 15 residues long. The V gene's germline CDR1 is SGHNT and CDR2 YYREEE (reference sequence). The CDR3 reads CASSLLGGLGYGYTF. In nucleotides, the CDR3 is TGTGCCAGCAGCTTGTTGGGGGGGCTGGGCTATGGCTACACCTTC.